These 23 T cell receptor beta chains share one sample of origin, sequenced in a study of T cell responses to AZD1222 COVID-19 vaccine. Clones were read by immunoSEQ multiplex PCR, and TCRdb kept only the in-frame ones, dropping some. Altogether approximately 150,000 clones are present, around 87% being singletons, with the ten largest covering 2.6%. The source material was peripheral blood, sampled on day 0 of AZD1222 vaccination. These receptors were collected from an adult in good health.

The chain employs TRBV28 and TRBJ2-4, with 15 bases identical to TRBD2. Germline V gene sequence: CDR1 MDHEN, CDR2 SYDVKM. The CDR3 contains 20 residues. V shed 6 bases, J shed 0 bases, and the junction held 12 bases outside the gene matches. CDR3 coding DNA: TGTGCCAGCAGACCCGGGACTAGCGGGAGGATGTGGGGAGCCAAAAACATTCAGTACTTC. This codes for CASRPGTSGRMWGAKNIQYF.

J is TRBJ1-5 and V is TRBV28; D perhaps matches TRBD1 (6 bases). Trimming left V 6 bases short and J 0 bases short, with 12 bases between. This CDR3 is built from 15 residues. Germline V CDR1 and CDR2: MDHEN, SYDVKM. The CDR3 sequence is CASRRGLISNQPQHF. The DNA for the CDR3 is TGTGCCAGCAGGCGGGGGCTTATTAGCAATCAGCCCCAGCATTTT.

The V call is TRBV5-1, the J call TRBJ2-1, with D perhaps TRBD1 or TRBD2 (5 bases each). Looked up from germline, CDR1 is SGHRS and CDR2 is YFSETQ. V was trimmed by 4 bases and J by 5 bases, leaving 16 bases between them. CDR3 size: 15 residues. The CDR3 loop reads CASSGASPPHNEQFF. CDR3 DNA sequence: TGCGCCAGCAGCGGGGCTAGCCCTCCCCACAATGAGCAGTTCTTC.

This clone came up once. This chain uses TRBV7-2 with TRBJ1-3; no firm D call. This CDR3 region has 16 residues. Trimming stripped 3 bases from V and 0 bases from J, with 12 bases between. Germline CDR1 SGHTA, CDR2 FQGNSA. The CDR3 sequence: CASSLAEGYSGNTIYF. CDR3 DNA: TGTGCCAGCAGCTTGGCCGAGGGCTACTCTGGAAACACCATATATTTT. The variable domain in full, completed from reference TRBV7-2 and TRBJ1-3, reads GAGVSQSPSNKVTEKGKDVELRCDPISGHTALYWYRQSLGQGLEFLIYFQGNSAPDKSGLPSDRFSAERTGGSVSTLTIQRTQQEDSAVYLCASSLAEGYSGNTIYFGEGSWLTVV.

The CDR3 nucleotides are TGCGCCAGCAGCTTGGTGGGCCTAGCGGGAGGGTACAATGAGCAGTTCTTC. Its protein is CASSLVGLAGGYNEQFF. The rearrangement uses TRBV5-1 and TRBJ2-1; 12 bases fit TRBD2. The junction had 5 bases not matched to a gene; V was cut back by 0 bases and J by 4 bases. Germline CDR1 reads SGHRS; CDR2 reads YFSETQ. The CDR3 loop spans 17 amino acids.

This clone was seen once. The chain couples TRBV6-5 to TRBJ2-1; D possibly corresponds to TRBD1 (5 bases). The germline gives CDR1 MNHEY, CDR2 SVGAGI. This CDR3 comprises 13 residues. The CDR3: CATNRGSYNEQFF. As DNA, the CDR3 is TGTGCTACCAATAGGGGCTCCTACAATGAGCAGTTCTTC.

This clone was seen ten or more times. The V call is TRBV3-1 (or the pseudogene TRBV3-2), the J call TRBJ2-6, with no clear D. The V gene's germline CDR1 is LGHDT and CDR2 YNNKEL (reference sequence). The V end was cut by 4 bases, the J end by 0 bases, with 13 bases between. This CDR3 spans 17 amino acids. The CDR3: CASSLQESNSGANVLTF. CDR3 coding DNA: TGTGCCAGCAGCCTCCAGGAGTCGAACTCTGGGGCCAACGTCCTGACTTTC.

This CDR3 is CASRLGQGLEAFF. CDR3 DNA sequence: TGTGCCAGCAGGCTCGGACAGGGGCTGGAAGCTTTCTTT. The V and J genes are TRBV2 and TRBJ1-1; TRBD1 matches 9 bases. Germline V gives CDR1 SNHLY, CDR2 FYNNEI. This CDR3 is 13 amino acids long. Trimming cost V 6 bases and J 8 bases; bases outside gene matches: 7.

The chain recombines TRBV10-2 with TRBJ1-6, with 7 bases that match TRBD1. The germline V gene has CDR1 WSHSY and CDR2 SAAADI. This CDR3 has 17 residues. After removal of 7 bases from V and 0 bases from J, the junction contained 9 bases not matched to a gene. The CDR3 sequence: CASTRDSESSYNSPLHF. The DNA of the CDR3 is TGCGCCAGCACTCGGGACAGCGAAAGCTCCTATAATTCACCCCTCCACTTT.

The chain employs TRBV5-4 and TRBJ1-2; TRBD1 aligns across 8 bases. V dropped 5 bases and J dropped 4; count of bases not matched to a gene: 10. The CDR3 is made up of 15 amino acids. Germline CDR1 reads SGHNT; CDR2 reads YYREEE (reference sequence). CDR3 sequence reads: CASRQTGGSVYGYTF. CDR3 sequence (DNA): TGTGCCAGCAGACAAACAGGGGGAAGTGTCTATGGCTACACCTTC.

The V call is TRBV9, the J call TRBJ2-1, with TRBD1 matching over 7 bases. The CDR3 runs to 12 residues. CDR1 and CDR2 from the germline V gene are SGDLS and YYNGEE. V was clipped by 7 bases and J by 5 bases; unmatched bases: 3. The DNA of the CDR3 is TGTGCCAGCCATGGGACAGACAATGAGCAGTTCTTC. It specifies CASHGTDNEQFF. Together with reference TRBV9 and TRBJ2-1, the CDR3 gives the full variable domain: DSGVTQTPKHLITATGQRVTLRCSPRSGDLSVYWYQQSLDQGLQFLIQYYNGEERAKGNILERFSAQQFPDLHSELNLSSLELGDSALYFCASHGTDNEQFFGPGTRLTVL.

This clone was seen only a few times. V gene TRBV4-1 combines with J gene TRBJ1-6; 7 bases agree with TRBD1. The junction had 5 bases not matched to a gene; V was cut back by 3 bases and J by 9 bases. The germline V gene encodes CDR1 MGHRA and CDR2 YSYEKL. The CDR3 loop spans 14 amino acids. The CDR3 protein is CASSHEGATSPLHF. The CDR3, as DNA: TGCGCCAGCAGCCATGAGGGGGCCACTTCACCCCTCCACTTT.

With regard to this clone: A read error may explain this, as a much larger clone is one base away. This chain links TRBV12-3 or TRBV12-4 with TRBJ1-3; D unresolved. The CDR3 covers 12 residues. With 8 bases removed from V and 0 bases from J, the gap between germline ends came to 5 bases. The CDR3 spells CASGISGNTIYF. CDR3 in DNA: TGTGCCAGCGGCATCTCTGGAAACACCATATATTTT.

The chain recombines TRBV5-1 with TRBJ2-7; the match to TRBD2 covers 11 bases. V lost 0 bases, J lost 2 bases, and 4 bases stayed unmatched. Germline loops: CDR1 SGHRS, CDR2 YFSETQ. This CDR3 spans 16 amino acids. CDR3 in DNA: TGCGCCAGCAGCTTGGTTCCGGGACTAGCGGCCTACGAGCAGTACTTC. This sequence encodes CASSLVPGLAAYEQYF.

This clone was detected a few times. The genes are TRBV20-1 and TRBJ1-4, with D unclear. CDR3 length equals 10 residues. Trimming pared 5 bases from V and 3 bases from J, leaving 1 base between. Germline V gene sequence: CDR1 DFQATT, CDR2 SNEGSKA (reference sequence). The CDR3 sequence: CSASNEKLFF. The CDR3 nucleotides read TGCAGTGCTTCTAATGAAAAACTGTTTTTT.

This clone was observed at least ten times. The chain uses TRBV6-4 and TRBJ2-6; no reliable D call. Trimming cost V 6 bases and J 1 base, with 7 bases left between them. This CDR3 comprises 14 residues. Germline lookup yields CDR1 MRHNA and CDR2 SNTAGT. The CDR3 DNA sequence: TGTGCCAGCAGCACGATGTCTGGGGCCAACGTCCTGACTTTC. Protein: CASSTMSGANVLTF.

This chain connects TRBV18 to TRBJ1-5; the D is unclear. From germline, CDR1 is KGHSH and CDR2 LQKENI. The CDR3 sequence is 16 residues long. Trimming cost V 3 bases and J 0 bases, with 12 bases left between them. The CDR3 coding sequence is TGTGCCAGCTCACCGGTGGAGGCCTCTAGCAATCAGCCCCAGCATTTT. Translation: CASSPVEASSNQPQHF.

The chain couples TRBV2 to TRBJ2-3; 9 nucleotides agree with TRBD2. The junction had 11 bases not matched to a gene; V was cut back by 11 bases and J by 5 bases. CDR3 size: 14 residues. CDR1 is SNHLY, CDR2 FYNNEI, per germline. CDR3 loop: CAGGREGPQDTQYF. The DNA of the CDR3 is TGTGCCGGAGGGCGGGAGGGCCCTCAAGATACGCAGTATTTT.

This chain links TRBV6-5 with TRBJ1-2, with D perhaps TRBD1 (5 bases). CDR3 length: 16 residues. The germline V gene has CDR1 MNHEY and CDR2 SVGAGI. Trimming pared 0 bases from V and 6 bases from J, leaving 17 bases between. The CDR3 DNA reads TGTGCCAGCAGTTACTCGGCGTCGGGGCCTGTCGATGGCTACACCTTC. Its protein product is CASSYSASGPVDGYTF.

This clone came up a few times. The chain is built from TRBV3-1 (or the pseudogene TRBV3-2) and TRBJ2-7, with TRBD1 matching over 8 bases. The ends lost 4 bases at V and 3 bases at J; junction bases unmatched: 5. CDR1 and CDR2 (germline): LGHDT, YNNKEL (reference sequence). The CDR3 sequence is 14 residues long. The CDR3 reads CASSLGQGGYEQYF. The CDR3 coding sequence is TGTGCCAGCAGCCTAGGACAGGGAGGCTACGAGCAGTACTTC.

For the CDR3, the DNA is TGTGCCAGCAGTGACTCGGGTGGAAGCGGCTACAATGAGCAGTTCTTC. It yields the protein CASSDSGGSGYNEQFF. V usage is TRBV6-4 and J usage is TRBJ2-1, with a weak D call TRBD2 (5 bases). Trimming took 0 bases from V and 3 from J, leaving 12 bases between them. The CDR3 totals 16 residues. Per germline, CDR1 MRHNA and CDR2 SNTAGT.

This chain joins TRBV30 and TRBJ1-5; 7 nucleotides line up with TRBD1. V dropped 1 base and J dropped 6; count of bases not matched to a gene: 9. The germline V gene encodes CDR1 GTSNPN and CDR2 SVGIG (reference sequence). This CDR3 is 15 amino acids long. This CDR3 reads CAWSEGQPGGQPQHF. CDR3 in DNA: TGTGCCTGGAGTGAAGGACAGCCAGGGGGTCAGCCCCAGCATTTT. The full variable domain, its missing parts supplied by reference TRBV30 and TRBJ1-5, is SQTIHQWPATLVQPVGSPLSLECTVEGTSNPNLYWYRQAAGRGLQLLFYSVGIGQISSEVPQNLSASRPQDRQFILSSKKLLLSDSGFYLCAWSEGQPGGQPQHFGDGTRLSIL.

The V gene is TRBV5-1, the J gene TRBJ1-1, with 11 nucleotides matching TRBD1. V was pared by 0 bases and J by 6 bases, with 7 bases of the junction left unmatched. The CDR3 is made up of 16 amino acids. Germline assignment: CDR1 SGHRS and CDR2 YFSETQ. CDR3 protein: CASSLGQGQGAAEAFF. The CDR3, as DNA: TGCGCCAGCAGCTTGGGGCAAGGACAGGGGGCCGCTGAAGCTTTCTTT.